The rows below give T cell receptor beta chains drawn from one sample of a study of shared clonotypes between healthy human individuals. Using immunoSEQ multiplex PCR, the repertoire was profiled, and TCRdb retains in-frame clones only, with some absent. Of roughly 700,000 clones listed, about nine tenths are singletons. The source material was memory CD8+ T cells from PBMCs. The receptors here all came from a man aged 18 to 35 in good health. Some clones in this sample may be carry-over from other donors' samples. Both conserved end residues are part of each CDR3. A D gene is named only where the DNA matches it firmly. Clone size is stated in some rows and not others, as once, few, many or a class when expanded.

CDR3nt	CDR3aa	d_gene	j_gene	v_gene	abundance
TGTGCCAGCAGTTTCGGTTCAGGGAACTCCTACGAGCAGTACTTC	CASSFGSGNSYEQYF	NA	TRBJ2-7	TRBV28	NA
TGTGCCAGCAGCTCCTCGCCCACAGGGCCCTATGGCTACACCTTC	CASSSSPTGPYGYTF	NA	TRBJ1-2	TRBV7-9	NA
TGTGCCAGCACGCAGACGGCGGATAATGAAAAACTGTTTTTT	CASTQTADNEKLFF	NA	TRBJ1-4	TRBV28	NA
TGTGCCAGCAGTGAGCCTGTCCAGGCCAACTATGGCTACACCTTC	CASSEPVQANYGYTF	NA	TRBJ1-2	TRBV6-4	NA
TGTGCCAGTAGTGAGAGGCAGAGACACACAGATACGCAGTATTTT	CASSERQRHTDTQYF	NA	TRBJ2-3	TRBV19	NA
TGTGCCAGCAGTTACAGCGGGACAGGGTCTGAAAAACTGTTTTTT	CASSYSGTGSEKLFF	TRBD1	TRBJ1-4	TRBV6-5	NA
TGTGCCAGCAGCAAAGGACTGGTGGGAGAGACCCAGTACTTC	CASSKGLVGETQYF	NA	TRBJ2-5	TRBV5-8	NA
TGTGCCAGCTCCCAGGGTGGCGCGGATACGCAGTATTTT	CASSQGGADTQYF	NA	TRBJ2-3	TRBV18	NA
TGTGCCAGCAGTTCACTAGGGGCTAGACTTTGGGGTGAGCAGTTCTTC	CASSSLGARLWGEQFF	NA	TRBJ2-1	TRBV6-5	NA
TGCGCCAGCAGCTTTTGGAAACCCGACGGTTGGAACACTGAAGCTTTCTTT	CASSFWKPDGWNTEAFF	NA	TRBJ1-1	TRBV5-1	NA
TGTGCCAGCAGTTTACTTACTAGCGGATCCACAGATACGCAGTATTTT	CASSLLTSGSTDTQYF	TRBD2	TRBJ2-3	TRBV27	NA
TGTGCCAGCAGCCCGGGACTAGCGGACCAAGAGACCCAGTACTTC	CASSPGLADQETQYF	TRBD2	TRBJ2-5	TRBV4-2	few
TGTGCCAGCAGCTTAGGACTAGCGGGGTCCTTAGAGACCCAGTACTTC	CASSLGLAGSLETQYF	TRBD2	TRBJ2-5	TRBV5-6	NA
TGTGCCAGCAGTGTCCCGGCCTGGGGAGAGACCCAGTACTTC	CASSVPAWGETQYF	NA	TRBJ2-5	TRBV25-1	NA
TGTGCCAGCAGTTTTCAGGGCTCCTACGAGCAGTACTTC	CASSFQGSYEQYF	NA	TRBJ2-7	TRBV27	NA
TGCGCCAGCAGTGTATTCAGGGGCGGCTACGAGCAGTACTTC	CASSVFRGGYEQYF	NA	TRBJ2-7	TRBV10-2	NA
TGTGCCAGCAGCTTAGCTTTATTCAGGGGATCGGGAAACACCATATATTTT	CASSLALFRGSGNTIYF	NA	TRBJ1-3	TRBV7-9	NA
TGTGCCAGCAGCTTAGTGGTCCCCATGGATGAGCAGTTCTTC	CASSLVVPMDEQFF	NA	TRBJ2-1	TRBV11-2	NA
TGTGCCAGCAGTTCACCAGGGACGGAGACCCAGTACTTC	CASSSPGTETQYF	NA	TRBJ2-5	TRBV27	NA
TGTGCCACCAGCAGAGATGGAGTTTCCGGCCACCCGAACACTGAAGCTTTCTTT	CATSRDGVSGHPNTEAFF	NA	TRBJ1-1	TRBV15	NA
TGTGCCAGCAGCTCGCTATTAAACACCGGGGAGCTGTTTTTT	CASSSLLNTGELFF	NA	TRBJ2-2	TRBV7-3	NA
TGTGCCAGCAGATTACGGGGCACCTCCTACGAGCAGTACTTC	CASRLRGTSYEQYF	NA	TRBJ2-7	TRBV6-5	NA
TGTGCCAGCAGTTACTCCGAGGGGAACGAGCAGTACTTC	CASSYSEGNEQYF	NA	TRBJ2-7	TRBV6-5	once
TGCGCCAGCAGCTTGACAGGGGGCACATCTAATGAAAAACTGTTTTTT	CASSLTGGTSNEKLFF	TRBD1	TRBJ1-4	TRBV5-1	NA
TGCGCCAGCAGTCAACCTTCCTCTGGAAACACCATATATTTT	CASSQPSSGNTIYF	NA	TRBJ1-3	TRBV23-1	NA
TGTGCCAGCAGTGTGGGGGGTCCTTCCTACGAGCAGTACTTC	CASSVGGPSYEQYF	NA	TRBJ2-7	TRBV6-1	once
TGTGCCAGCAGTTACGTTTCCACTGAAGCTTTCTTT	CASSYVSTEAFF	NA	TRBJ1-1	TRBV6-6	NA
TGTGCCAGCAGTAGCGGGAGCACCTACGAGCAGTACTTC	CASSSGSTYEQYF	TRBD2	TRBJ2-7	TRBV6-6	NA
TGTGCCAGCAGCCCCACCGGGGGACTAGCGGGAGTGCGCACAGATACGCAGTATTTT	CASSPTGGLAGVRTDTQYF	TRBD2	TRBJ2-3	TRBV9	once
TGTGCCAGCAGACGCCCCGGACAGGGCTACGAGCAGTACTTC	CASRRPGQGYEQYF	TRBD1	TRBJ2-7	TRBV11-2	NA
TGCGCCAGCAGCCAAGATCGAGACAGGGAATGGAATGAGCAGTTCTTC	CASSQDRDREWNEQFF	TRBD1	TRBJ2-1	TRBV4-3	NA
TGTGCCAGCAGTTACGTCTGGGGGCGACGCGATGGCTACACCTTC	CASSYVWGRRDGYTF	NA	TRBJ1-2	TRBV6-5	NA
TGTGCCAGCAGCTTAGTCTATTTGGGGGAGAACACTGAAGCTTTCTTT	CASSLVYLGENTEAFF	NA	TRBJ1-1	TRBV7-9	once
TGTGCCAGCAGGCTTGGAGGAGGCACCGGGGAGCTGTTTTTT	CASRLGGGTGELFF	NA	TRBJ2-2	TRBV27	once
TGTGCCAGCAGCAGTCGAGGGGCTCAAGAGACCCAGTACTTC	CASSSRGAQETQYF	NA	TRBJ2-5	TRBV9	NA
TGTGCCAGCAGTTTCTACGACAGAGCCTACGAGCAGTACTTC	CASSFYDRAYEQYF	NA	TRBJ2-7	TRBV27	NA
TGTGCCAGCAGCAGGGGATTGGAGTCCAGCCACGAGCAGTACTTC	CASSRGLESSHEQYF	NA	TRBJ2-7	TRBV7-6	NA
TGTGCCATCAGTGAGACTAGCGGGTACAATGAGCAGTTCTTC	CAISETSGYNEQFF	TRBD2	TRBJ2-1	TRBV10-3	NA
TGTGCCACCAGCGGACGGGGATCTCCCTACGAGCAGTACTTC	CATSGRGSPYEQYF	NA	TRBJ2-7	TRBV15	once
TGTGCCAGCAGTGAAGTCTTCTTAGGTTACGAGCAGTACTTC	CASSEVFLGYEQYF	NA	TRBJ2-7	TRBV6-1	few
TGTGCCAGCAGCGGCGGGGGGCGCGGCGGGGAGCTGTTTTTT	CASSGGGRGGELFF	TRBD2	TRBJ2-2	TRBV9	NA
TGTGCCTGGACCAAGGACCGGCCCCCGTACAATGAGCAGTTCTTC	CAWTKDRPPYNEQFF	NA	TRBJ2-1	TRBV30	once
TGTGCCAGCAGTTGGGGGCCAGGGATGAACACTGAAGCTTTCTTT	CASSWGPGMNTEAFF	NA	TRBJ1-1	TRBV6-1	NA
TGCGCCAGCAGCTTGGGTCCCGGGCAGCCTAACACTGAAGCTTTCTTT	CASSLGPGQPNTEAFF	NA	TRBJ1-1	TRBV5-1	NA
TGCGCCAGCAGCCAAGATCGGAGGGGCAGGGGGTCCTACGAGCAGTACTTC	CASSQDRRGRGSYEQYF	NA	TRBJ2-7	TRBV4-3	NA
TGTGCCAGCAGTTTCGGGGGGGCGACTGAAGCTTTCTTT	CASSFGGATEAFF	NA	TRBJ1-1	TRBV28	NA
TGTGCCAGCAGTTTGGGCCTAGCGGGTTCCACCGGGGAGCTGTTTTTT	CASSLGLAGSTGELFF	TRBD2	TRBJ2-2	TRBV27	NA
TGTGCCAGCAGCGTAGCTTCGGGACTACTATACACCGGGGAGCTGTTTTTT	CASSVASGLLYTGELFF	TRBD2	TRBJ2-2	TRBV9	NA
TGTGCCAGCAGTTTAGGTTCATTCGGGACAGGGGATGAGCAGTTCTTC	CASSLGSFGTGDEQFF	TRBD1	TRBJ2-1	TRBV27	NA
TGTGCCAGCAGCCAAGCGCTCAGGGGTTCCTCCTACAATGAGCAGTTCTTC	CASSQALRGSSYNEQFF	NA	TRBJ2-1	TRBV4-2	NA